This T cell receptor beta chain appears in the sequencing data of a study of blood T cell repertoires in COVID-19. Clones were read by immunoSEQ multiplex PCR, and TCRdb kept only the in-frame ones, dropping some. The sample includes 280,000 or so clones, around 82% of them seen just once. The V end was cut by 1 base, the J end by 5 bases, with 20 bases between. The CDR3 has 17 residues. Germline assignment: CDR1 SGHTA and CDR2 FQGNSA. This TCR came from a woman aged 50 to 60 who had recovered from COVID-19. The sequencing input was peripheral blood. The chain employs TRBV7-2 and TRBJ1-1; D gene ambiguous. CDR3 nucleotides: TGTGCCAGCAGCTTAGGGCTGGGAGGTTTAAAAGGGACTGAAGCTTTCTTT. Translating gives CASSLGLGGLKGTEAFF.